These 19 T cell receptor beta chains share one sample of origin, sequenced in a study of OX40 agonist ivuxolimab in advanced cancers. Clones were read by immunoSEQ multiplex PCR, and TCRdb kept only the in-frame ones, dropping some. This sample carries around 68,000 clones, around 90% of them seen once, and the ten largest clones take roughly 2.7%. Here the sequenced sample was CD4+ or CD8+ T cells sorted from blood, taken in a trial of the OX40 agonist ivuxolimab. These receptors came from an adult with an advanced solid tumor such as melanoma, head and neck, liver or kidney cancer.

CDR3 amino acids: CASRDTGKLSYEQYF. CDR3 bases: TGTGCCAGCAGAGATACAGGGAAACTCTCCTACGAGCAGTACTTC. J is TRBJ2-7 and V is TRBV6-5; a possible D gene is TRBD1 (6 bases). Germline V gene data show CDR1 as MNHEY and CDR2 as SVGAGI. V was shortened by 6 bases and J by 0 bases, with 15 bases between the two germline ends. The CDR3 has 15 amino acids.

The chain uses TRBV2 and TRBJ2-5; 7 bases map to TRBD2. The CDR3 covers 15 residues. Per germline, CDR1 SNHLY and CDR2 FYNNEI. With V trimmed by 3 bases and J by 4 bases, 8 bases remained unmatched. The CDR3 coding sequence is TGTGCCAGCAGTGACAAGGCTAGCGGAGGAGAGACCCAGTACTTC. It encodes CASSDKASGGETQYF.

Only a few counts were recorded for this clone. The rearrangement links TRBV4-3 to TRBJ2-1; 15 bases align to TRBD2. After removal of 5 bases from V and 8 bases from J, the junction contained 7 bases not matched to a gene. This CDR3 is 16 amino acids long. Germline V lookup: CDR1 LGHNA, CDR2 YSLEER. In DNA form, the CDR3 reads TGCGCCAGCAGCTTCGGACTAGCGGGGGGGATTTATGAGCAGTTCTTC. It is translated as CASSFGLAGGIYEQFF.

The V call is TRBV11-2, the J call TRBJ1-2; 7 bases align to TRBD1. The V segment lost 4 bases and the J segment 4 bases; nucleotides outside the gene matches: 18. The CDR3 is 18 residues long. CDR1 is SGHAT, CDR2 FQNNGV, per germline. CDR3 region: CASSSSGGVGQIFYGYTF. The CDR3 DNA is TGTGCCAGCAGCTCGTCGGGGGGCGTGGGACAGATATTCTATGGCTACACCTTC.

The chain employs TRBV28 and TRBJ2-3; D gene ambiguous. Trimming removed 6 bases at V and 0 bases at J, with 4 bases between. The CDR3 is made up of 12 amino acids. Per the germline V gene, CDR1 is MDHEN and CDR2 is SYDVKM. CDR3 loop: CASSPSTDTQYF. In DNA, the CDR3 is TGTGCCAGCAGCCCAAGCACAGATACGCAGTATTTT.

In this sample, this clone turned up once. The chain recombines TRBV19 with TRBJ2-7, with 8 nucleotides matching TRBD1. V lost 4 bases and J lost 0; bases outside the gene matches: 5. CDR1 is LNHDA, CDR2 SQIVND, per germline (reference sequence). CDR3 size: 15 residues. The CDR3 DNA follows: TGTGCCAGTAGTAATCTTGGACAGGGCTCCTACGAGCAGTACTTC. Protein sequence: CASSNLGQGSYEQYF.

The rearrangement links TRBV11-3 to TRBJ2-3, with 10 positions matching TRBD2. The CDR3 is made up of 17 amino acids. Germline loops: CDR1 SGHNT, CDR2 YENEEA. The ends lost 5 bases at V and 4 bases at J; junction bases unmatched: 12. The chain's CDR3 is CASSDGKVAGGADTQYF. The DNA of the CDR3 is TGTGCCAGCAGCGACGGGAAGGTAGCGGGAGGAGCAGATACGCAGTATTTT.

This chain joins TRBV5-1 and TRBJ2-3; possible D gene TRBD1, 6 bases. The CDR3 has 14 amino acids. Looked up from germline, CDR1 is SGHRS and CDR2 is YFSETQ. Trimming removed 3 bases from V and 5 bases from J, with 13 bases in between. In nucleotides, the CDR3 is TGCGCCAGCAGCTGGACGAAACAGGGAGATACGCAGTATTTT. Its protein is CASSWTKQGDTQYF.

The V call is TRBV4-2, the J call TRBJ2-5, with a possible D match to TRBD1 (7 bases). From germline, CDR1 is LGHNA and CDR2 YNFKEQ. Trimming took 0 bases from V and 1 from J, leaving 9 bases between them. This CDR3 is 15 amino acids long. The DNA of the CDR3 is TGTGCCAGCAGCCAAGATCAGGGGGGCCAAGAGACCCAGTACTTC. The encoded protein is CASSQDQGGQETQYF.

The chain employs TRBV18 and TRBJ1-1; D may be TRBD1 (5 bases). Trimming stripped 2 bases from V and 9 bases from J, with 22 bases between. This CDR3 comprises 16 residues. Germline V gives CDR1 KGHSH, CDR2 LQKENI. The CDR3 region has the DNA TGTGCCAGCTCACCAATCTTTGACAGTAAAAGGTGGAAAGCTTTCTTT. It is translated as CASSPIFDSKRWKAFF.

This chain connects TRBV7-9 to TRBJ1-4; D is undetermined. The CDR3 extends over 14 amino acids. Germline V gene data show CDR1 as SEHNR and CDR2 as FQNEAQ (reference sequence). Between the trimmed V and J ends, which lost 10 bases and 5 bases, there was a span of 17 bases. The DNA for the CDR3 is TGTGCCACCGATCGCGGGAAACAGAATGAAAAACTGTTTTTT. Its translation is CATDRGKQNEKLFF.

This CDR3 reads CASNRDRVNGPQHF. DNA of the CDR3: TGTGCCTCTAACCGGGACAGGGTTAATGGCCCCCAGCATTTT. V is TRBV6-1 and J is TRBJ1-5, with 9 bases that match TRBD1. Per the germline V gene, CDR1 is MNHNS and CDR2 is SASEGT. V trimming: 11 bases; J trimming: 10 bases; junction bases outside the gene matches: 15. The CDR3 sequence is 14 residues long.

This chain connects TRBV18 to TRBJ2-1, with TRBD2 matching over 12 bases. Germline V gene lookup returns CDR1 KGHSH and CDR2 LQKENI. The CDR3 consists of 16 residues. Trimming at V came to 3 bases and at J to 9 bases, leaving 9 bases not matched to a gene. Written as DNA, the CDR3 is TGTGCCAGCTCACCTGTTCCTAGCGGGGGGGCCGGTGAGCAGTTCTTC. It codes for CASSPVPSGGAGEQFF.

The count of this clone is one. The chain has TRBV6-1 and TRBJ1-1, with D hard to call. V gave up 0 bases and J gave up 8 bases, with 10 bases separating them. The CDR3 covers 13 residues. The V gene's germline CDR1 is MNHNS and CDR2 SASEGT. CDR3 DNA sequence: TGTGCCAGCAGTGAAGCTAGGAGGACGGAAGCTTTCTTT. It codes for CASSEARRTEAFF.

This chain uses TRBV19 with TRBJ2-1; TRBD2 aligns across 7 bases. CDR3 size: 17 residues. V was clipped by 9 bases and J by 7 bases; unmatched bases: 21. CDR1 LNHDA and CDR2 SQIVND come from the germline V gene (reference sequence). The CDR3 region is CASLPSSKVPGGNEQFF. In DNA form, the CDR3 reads TGTGCCAGCCTTCCATCCTCCAAGGTGCCCGGGGGGAATGAGCAGTTCTTC.

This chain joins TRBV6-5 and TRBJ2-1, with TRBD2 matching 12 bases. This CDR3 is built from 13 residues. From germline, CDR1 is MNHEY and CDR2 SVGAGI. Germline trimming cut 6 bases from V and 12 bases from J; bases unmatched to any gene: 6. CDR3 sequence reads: CASSKLAGGVQFF. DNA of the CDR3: TGTGCCAGCAGCAAACTAGCGGGGGGAGTGCAGTTCTTC.

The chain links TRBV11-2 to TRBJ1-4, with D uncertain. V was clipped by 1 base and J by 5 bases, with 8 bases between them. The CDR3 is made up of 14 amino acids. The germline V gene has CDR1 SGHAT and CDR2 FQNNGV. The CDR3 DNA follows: TGTGCCAGCAGCTTAGGCGGAGGGAATGAAAAACTGTTTTTT. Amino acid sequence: CASSLGGGNEKLFF.

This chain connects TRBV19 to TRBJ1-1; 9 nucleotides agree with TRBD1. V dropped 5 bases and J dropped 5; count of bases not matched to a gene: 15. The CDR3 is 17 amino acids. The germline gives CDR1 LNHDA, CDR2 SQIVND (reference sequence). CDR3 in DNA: TGTGCCAGTAGTCCTCGGACAGGGGCCTCCTCCCGAACTGAAGCTTTCTTT. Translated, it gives CASSPRTGASSRTEAFF.

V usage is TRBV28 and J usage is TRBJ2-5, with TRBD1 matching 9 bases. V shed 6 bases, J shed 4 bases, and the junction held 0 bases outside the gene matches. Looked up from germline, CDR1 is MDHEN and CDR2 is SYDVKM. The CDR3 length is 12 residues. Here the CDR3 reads CASRTGGETQYF. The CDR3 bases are TGTGCCAGCAGGACAGGGGGAGAGACCCAGTACTTC.